The 30 T cell receptor beta chains given below trace back to one sample, sequenced in a study of T cell changes during pregnancy in multiple sclerosis. Profiled with immunoSEQ multiplex PCR; TCRdb holds only in-frame clones, not every one. Here the sample spans fewer than 50,000 clones, 85% to 90% being singletons. The input for sequencing was peripheral blood, taken in the second trimester of pregnancy. These receptors were collected from a female donor in good health, enrolled as a control in a pregnancy study.

This chain joins TRBV6-5 and TRBJ1-1, with D hard to call. CDR3 size: 13 residues. Germline CDR1 MNHEY, CDR2 SVGAGI. V dropped 5 bases and J dropped 0 bases, with 7 bases sitting between them. Here the CDR3 DNA reads TGTGCCAGCAGTCCGGGGATGAACACTGAAGCTTTCTTT. Translating gives CASSPGMNTEAFF.

The rearrangement links TRBV10-3 to TRBJ2-5, with TRBD1 matching over 10 bases. This CDR3 is 14 amino acids long. Trimming cost V 7 bases and J 1 base; bases outside gene matches: 3. Germline CDR1 ENHRY, CDR2 SYGVKD. The CDR3, as DNA: TGTGCCATCAAGGACAGGGGGTCCCAAGAGACCCAGTACTTC. Its protein product is CAIKDRGSQETQYF.

The chain carries TRBV10-3 and TRBJ2-7, with TRBD1 matching 8 bases. Germline V lookup: CDR1 ENHRY, CDR2 SYGVKD. CDR3 length: 15 amino acids. Losses at the gene ends were 10 bases for V and 4 bases for J; bases not matched to a gene: 15. This chain's CDR3 is CATAPGQVSGYEQYF. The DNA for the CDR3 is TGTGCCACCGCCCCGGGACAGGTATCTGGTTACGAGCAGTACTTC.

The J gene is TRBJ2-5, the V gene TRBV11-3; 11 bases are shared with TRBD2. The V segment lost 5 bases and the J segment 0 bases; nucleotides outside the gene matches: 5. CDR3 length equals 16 residues. Looked up from germline, CDR1 is SGHNT and CDR2 is YENEEA. The CDR3 reads CASSQGLAGYQETQYF. CDR3 DNA: TGTGCCAGCAGCCAAGGACTAGCGGGCTACCAAGAGACCCAGTACTTC.

The rearrangement uses TRBV20-1 and TRBJ1-2, with D perhaps matching TRBD1 (5 bases). V lost 8 bases and J lost 6, with 13 bases in between. Per germline, CDR1 DFQATT and CDR2 SNEGSKA (reference sequence). This CDR3 spans 11 amino acids. In DNA, the CDR3 is TGCAGTTCAATCGGGGGAAATGGCTACACCTTC. Its translation is CSSIGGNGYTF.

In DNA form, the CDR3 reads TGCGCCAGCAGCTTACGTACAGCTGCCGAAGGCTACACCTTC. Amino acid sequence: CASSLRTAAEGYTF. The rearrangement links TRBV5-1 to TRBJ1-2; no definite D call. This CDR3 comprises 14 residues. V shed 2 bases and J shed 8 bases, with 16 bases lying between them. The V gene's germline CDR1 is SGHRS and CDR2 YFSETQ.

J is TRBJ2-5 and V is TRBV5-6; the match to TRBD1 covers 7 bases. Trimming at V came to 4 bases and at J to 2 bases, leaving 8 bases not matched to a gene. Germline CDR1 SGHDT, CDR2 YYEEEE. The CDR3 spans 15 residues. In DNA, the CDR3 is TGTGCCAGCAGCCCGACAGGGTGGGCGCAAGAGACCCAGTACTTC. This codes for CASSPTGWAQETQYF. Combining the CDR3 with reference TRBV5-6 and TRBJ2-5 gives the whole variable domain DAGVTQSPTHLIKTRGQQVTLRCSPKSGHDTVSWYQQALGQGPQFIFQYYEEEERQRGNFPDRFSGHQFPNYSSELNVNALLLGDSALYLCASSPTGWAQETQYFGPGTRLLVL.

The CDR3 is CAWSLVRGLAGDNEQFF. The CDR3 DNA is TGTGCCTGGAGCCTGGTAAGAGGACTAGCGGGAGACAATGAGCAGTTCTTC. This chain connects TRBV30 to TRBJ2-1, with TRBD2 matching over 13 bases. CDR3 length: 17 amino acids. The germline V gene encodes CDR1 GTSNPN and CDR2 SVGIG (reference sequence). The V segment lost 3 bases and the J segment 5 bases; nucleotides outside the gene matches: 10.

The genes are TRBV30 and TRBJ1-5, with a possible D match to TRBD1 (6 bases). This CDR3 is 15 amino acids long. The V and J ends lost 0 bases and 5 bases respectively, with 14 bases between them. Germline loops: CDR1 GTSNPN, CDR2 SVGIG (reference sequence). The chain's CDR3 is CAWSVGGAPHQPQHF. CDR3 nucleotide sequence: TGTGCCTGGAGTGTTGGGGGGGCGCCTCATCAGCCCCAGCATTTT. The variable domain in full, completed from reference TRBV30 and TRBJ1-5, reads SQTIHQWPATLVQPVGSPLSLECTVEGTSNPNLYWYRQAAGRGLQLLFYSVGIGQISSEVPQNLSASRPQDRQFILSSKKLLLSDSGFYLCAWSVGGAPHQPQHFGDGTRLSIL.

The CDR3 nucleotides read TGTGCCAGCTCACCACTGCAGGGGGCCCTAGAGTATGGCTACACCTTC. This gives the protein CASSPLQGALEYGYTF. The J gene is TRBJ1-2, the V gene TRBV18; 8 bases agree with TRBD1. The CDR3 has 16 amino acids. Germline assignment: CDR1 KGHSH and CDR2 LQKENI. Trimming took 1 base from V and 5 from J; bases not matched to a gene: 9.

The chain uses TRBV10-3 and TRBJ1-2; 7 bases match TRBD1. In germline, CDR1 is ENHRY, CDR2 SYGVKD. There are 14 residues in the CDR3. V trimming: 6 bases; J trimming: 4 bases; junction bases outside the gene matches: 8. As DNA, the CDR3 is TGTGCCATCAGGCCCCCGACAGGGCCCTATGGCTACACCTTC. This encodes CAIRPPTGPYGYTF.

The chain carries TRBV10-3 and TRBJ2-1; 11 bases line up with TRBD2. Germline V gene sequence: CDR1 ENHRY, CDR2 SYGVKD. This CDR3 is 15 amino acids long. V dropped 6 bases and J dropped 0; count of bases not matched to a gene: 1. The CDR3 DNA sequence: TGTGCCATCAGCGGACTAGCGGGCTCCTACAATGAGCAGTTCTTC. Translation: CAISGLAGSYNEQFF.

The V call is TRBV29-1, the J call TRBJ2-2; 7 bases agree with TRBD1. V shed 4 bases, J shed 6 bases, and the junction held 2 bases outside the gene matches. The CDR3 loop spans 12 amino acids. Germline V gene sequence: CDR1 SQVTM, CDR2 ANQGSEA. CDR3 region: CSVGTGAGELFF. The CDR3 nucleotides are TGCAGCGTTGGAACAGGGGCCGGGGAGCTGTTTTTT.

This clone appeared a single time. V is TRBV25-1 and J is TRBJ2-7; 8 bases align to TRBD2. J lost 6 bases, V lost 4 bases, and 11 bases had no gene match. Germline-derived CDR1 and CDR2 are MGHDK and SYGVNS. This CDR3 region has 15 residues. The CDR3 loop is CASSALGGVSVEQYF. The DNA of the CDR3 is TGTGCCAGCAGTGCCCTCGGGGGGGTATCTGTCGAGCAGTACTTC.

The chain uses TRBV27 and TRBJ2-1; the D gene is possibly TRBD2 (6 bases). The CDR3 is 17 residues long. Germline CDR1 and CDR2: MNHEY and SMNVEV (reference sequence). V was clipped by 5 bases and J by 0 bases, with 17 bases between them. CDR3 residues: CASSRLGTASSYNEQFF. CDR3 in DNA: TGTGCCAGCAGTCGCCTTGGGACTGCTAGCTCCTACAATGAGCAGTTCTTC.

The genes are TRBV7-9 and TRBJ2-2, with unresolved D. This CDR3 comprises 15 residues. Germline CDR1 SEHNR, CDR2 FQNEAQ (reference sequence). V gave up 7 bases and J gave up 2 bases, with 14 bases separating them. This CDR3 reads CASNPQVINTGELFF. The CDR3, as DNA: TGTGCCAGCAACCCACAAGTGATTAACACCGGGGAGCTGTTTTTT.

This clone appeared a single time. The chain has TRBV9 and TRBJ2-7; the match to TRBD2 covers 8 bases. This CDR3 comprises 15 residues. Trimming at V came to 0 bases and at J to 6 bases, leaving 8 bases not matched to a gene. CDR1 and CDR2 from the germline V gene are SGDLS and YYNGEE. The CDR3 loop is CASSVARGGSAEQYF. The CDR3 nucleotides are TGTGCCAGCAGCGTAGCTCGCGGGGGGTCGGCCGAGCAGTACTTC.

The V gene is TRBV19, the J gene TRBJ1-1; TRBD1 might be the D (6 bases). Trimming took 7 bases from V and 4 from J, leaving 13 bases between them. Germline V gives CDR1 LNHDA, CDR2 SQIVND (reference sequence). The CDR3 loop spans 13 amino acids. CDR3 bases: TGTGCCAGTAACAGGGACGAGGGCACTGAAGCTTTCTTT. As protein: CASNRDEGTEAFF.

The chain is built from TRBV5-1 and TRBJ2-1; D not certain. V was pared by 2 bases and J by 4 bases, with 7 bases between. Germline V CDR1 and CDR2: SGHRS, YFSETQ. The CDR3 length is 13 residues. The CDR3 spells CASSLTGYNEQFF. The CDR3, as DNA: TGCGCCAGCAGCTTAACCGGTTACAATGAGCAGTTCTTC.

The V call is TRBV9, the J call TRBJ2-5, with D possibly being TRBD1 (5 bases). Germline assignment: CDR1 SGDLS and CDR2 YYNGEE. Trimming pared 5 bases from V and 2 bases from J, leaving 16 bases between. The CDR3 consists of 15 residues. In nucleotides, the CDR3 is TGTGCCAGCAGTTCATCCCAGGGCCAGCAAGAGACCCAGTACTTC. Translating gives CASSSSQGQQETQYF.

The chain links TRBV5-6 to TRBJ2-7; TRBD2 aligns across 7 bases. The germline V gene encodes CDR1 SGHDT and CDR2 YYEEEE. This CDR3 region has 14 residues. J lost 3 bases, V lost 0 bases, and 3 bases had no gene match. The CDR3 region has the DNA TGTGCCAGCAGCTTGGGGACTAGTATCTACGAGCAGTACTTC. Translating it yields CASSLGTSIYEQYF.

This chain uses TRBV5-6 with TRBJ2-3; TRBD2 agrees at 8 bases. Germline lookup yields CDR1 SGHDT and CDR2 YYEEEE. Trimming at V came to 0 bases and at J to 2 bases, leaving 5 bases not matched to a gene. This CDR3 has 16 amino acids. This chain's CDR3 is CASSLGRGAFTDTQYF. Written as DNA, the CDR3 is TGTGCCAGCAGCTTGGGGCGGGGGGCGTTCACAGATACGCAGTATTTT.

This chain uses TRBV9 with TRBJ1-6; 7 bases line up with TRBD1. V shed 0 bases and J 5 bases; nucleotides not matched to a gene: 2. CDR3 length: 15 residues. CDR1 is SGDLS, CDR2 YYNGEE, per germline. CDR3 DNA sequence: TGTGCCAGCAGCGTAGGTCAGGGGGATAATTCACCCCTCCACTTT. Translated, it gives CASSVGQGDNSPLHF. Full variable domain (outside the CDR3, taken from reference TRBV9 and TRBJ1-6): DSGVTQTPKHLITATGQRVTLRCSPRSGDLSVYWYQQSLDQGLQFLIQYYNGEERAKGNILERFSAQQFPDLHSELNLSSLELGDSALYFCASSVGQGDNSPLHFGNGTRLTVT.

J is TRBJ1-6 and V is TRBV11-3; D perhaps matches TRBD1 (5 bases). Trimming removed 5 bases from V and 7 bases from J, with 12 bases in between. Germline V gene sequence: CDR1 SGHNT, CDR2 YENEEA. The CDR3 has 14 residues. CDR3 nucleotides: TGTGCCAGCAGCCTTATGCAGGGAAATTCACCCCTCCACTTT. The encoded protein is CASSLMQGNSPLHF.

This sequence joins TRBV6-6 and TRBJ1-2; perhaps TRBD1 as D (5 bases). In germline, CDR1 is MNHNY, CDR2 SVGAGI (reference sequence). The CDR3 contains 12 residues. V dropped 10 bases and J dropped 0 bases, with 9 bases sitting between them. The CDR3 loop reads CAIGGANYGYTF. The CDR3 nucleotides read TGTGCCATCGGGGGTGCTAACTATGGCTACACCTTC.

This chain connects TRBV5-1 to TRBJ1-1; D not resolved. V was pared by 1 base and J by 4 bases, with 8 bases between. Looked up from germline, CDR1 is SGHRS and CDR2 is YFSETQ. This CDR3 has 13 residues. The CDR3 loop is CASSLFSGTEAFF. DNA for the CDR3: TGCGCCAGCAGCTTGTTCTCGGGCACTGAAGCTTTCTTT.

The chain is built from TRBV2 and TRBJ1-5; no firm D call. Trimming pared 0 bases from V and 4 bases from J, leaving 10 bases between. This CDR3 comprises 15 residues. Germline V gives CDR1 SNHLY, CDR2 FYNNEI. The DNA of the CDR3 is TGTGCCAGCAGTGAAGCGAGGGCCAAGAATCAGCCCCAGCATTTT. Protein sequence: CASSEARAKNQPQHF.

This clone appeared once. This chain links TRBV5-6 with TRBJ1-2; TRBD1 matches at 8 bases. The CDR3 is 15 residues long. The V segment lost 1 base and the J segment 4 bases; nucleotides outside the gene matches: 6. Germline V lookup: CDR1 SGHDT, CDR2 YYEEEE. CDR3: CASSLPGQGGYGYTF. The DNA for the CDR3 is TGTGCCAGCAGCTTGCCAGGACAGGGCGGCTATGGCTACACCTTC.

This chain connects TRBV30 to TRBJ2-5; D is perhaps TRBD2 (5 bases). The V end was cut by 0 bases, the J end by 3 bases, with 20 bases between. Germline V gene sequence: CDR1 GTSNPN, CDR2 SVGIG (reference sequence). The CDR3 is 17 amino acids. The CDR3 region has the DNA TGTGCCTGGAGTGTACGTGTCGGGGTTTCGAAGAAAGAGACCCAGTACTTC. It yields the protein CAWSVRVGVSKKETQYF.

V usage is TRBV7-9 and J usage is TRBJ2-5; 8 bases agree with TRBD1. The CDR3 consists of 14 residues. Trimming removed 5 bases from V and 3 bases from J; junction bases left unmatched: 5. Germline loops: CDR1 SEHNR, CDR2 FQNEAQ (reference sequence). CDR3 nucleotide sequence: TGTGCCAGCAGCCGATACAGGGGGGAAGAGACCCAGTACTTC. Translated, it gives CASSRYRGEETQYF.